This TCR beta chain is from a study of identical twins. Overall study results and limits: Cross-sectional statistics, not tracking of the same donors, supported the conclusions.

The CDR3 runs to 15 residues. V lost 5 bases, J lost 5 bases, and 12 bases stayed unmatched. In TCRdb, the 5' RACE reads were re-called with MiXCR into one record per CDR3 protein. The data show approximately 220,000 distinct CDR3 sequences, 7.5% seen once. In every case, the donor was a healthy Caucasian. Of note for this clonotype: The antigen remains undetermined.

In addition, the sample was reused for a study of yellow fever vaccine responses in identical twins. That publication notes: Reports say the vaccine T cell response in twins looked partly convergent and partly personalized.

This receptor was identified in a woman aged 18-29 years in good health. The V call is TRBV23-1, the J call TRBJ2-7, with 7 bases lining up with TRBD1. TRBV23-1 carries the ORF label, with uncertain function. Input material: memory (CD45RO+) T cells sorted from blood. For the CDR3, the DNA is TGCGCCAGCAGTAATAACCGGGACAGTGGCGACGAGCAGTACTTC. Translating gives CASSNNRDSGDEQYF.